This TCR beta chain emerged from a study of shared clonotypes between healthy human individuals. Data came from immunoSEQ multiplex PCR; TCRdb stores just in-frame clones and leaves some out. The data hold just over 2,000,000 clones, with approximately 94% observed a single time. The CDR3 length is 17 residues. The junction had 10 bases not matched to a gene; V was cut back by 4 bases and J by 4 bases. CDR1 MGHRA and CDR2 YSYEKL come from the germline V gene. Broader study findings: A small donor pool kept down the genetic and exposure-history diversity that was represented.

Naive-designated CD8 cells lacked CD45RO, were positively enriched for CCR7, and omitted terminally differentiated effector memory CD45RA+ cells. As regards this clone: As yet, its antigen is unknown.

The sequenced material came from naive CD8+ T cells sorted from blood. This clonotype was sampled from a man between 18 and 35 years old in good health. The gene calls are TRBV4-1 and TRBJ2-1; 10 nucleotides match TRBD2. CDR3 nucleotides: TGCGCCAGCAGCCTATACATAGCGGGGGGAATATACAATGAGCAGTTCTTC. Encoded protein: CASSLYIAGGIYNEQFF.